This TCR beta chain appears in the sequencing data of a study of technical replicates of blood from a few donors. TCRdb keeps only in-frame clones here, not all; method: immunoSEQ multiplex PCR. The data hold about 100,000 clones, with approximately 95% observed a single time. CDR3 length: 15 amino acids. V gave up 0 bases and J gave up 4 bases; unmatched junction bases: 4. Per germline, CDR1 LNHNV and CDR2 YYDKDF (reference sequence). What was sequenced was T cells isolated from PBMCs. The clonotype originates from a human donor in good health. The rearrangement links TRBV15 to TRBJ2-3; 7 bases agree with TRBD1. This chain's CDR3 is CATSRDPDRADTQYF. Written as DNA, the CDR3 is TGTGCCACCAGCAGAGATCCCGACAGGGCAGATACGCAGTATTTT.